Following are 32 T cell receptor beta chains from one sample sequenced in a study of cytomegalovirus exposure and HLA in healthy donors. The PCR employed 60 Vbeta primers together with 13 Jbeta primers. Libraries were prepared by immunoSEQ multiplex PCR; TCRdb keeps only in-frame clonotypes and omits some of them. Of 100,000 to 150,000 clones in the sample, roughly 78% were seen once. Sequencing was performed on PBMCs. The receptors shown here come from a man younger than 40 in good health and CMV-seropositive.

The J gene is TRBJ2-1, the V gene TRBV10-3; 9 bases align to TRBD1. CDR1 and CDR2 (germline): ENHRY, SYGVKD. The V gene end was trimmed by 0 bases and the J gene end by 6 bases; junction bases not matched to a gene: 12. CDR3 length: 18 amino acids. The CDR3, as DNA: TGTGCCATCAGTGAGTCCGTTGCTGGGGAACAGGGGGCCAATGAGCAGTTCTTC. Protein product: CAISESVAGEQGANEQFF.

The CDR3 sequence is CASSAGLNTDTQYF. CDR3 coding DNA: TGTGCCAGCAGCGCTGGACTAAACACAGATACGCAGTATTTT. The chain employs TRBV9 and TRBJ2-3, with D perhaps matching TRBD2 (6 bases). The CDR3 covers 14 residues. Germline lookup yields CDR1 SGDLS and CDR2 YYNGEE. V lost 3 bases, J lost 2 bases, and 10 bases lay in between.

The genes are TRBV5-1 and TRBJ2-7, with 7 bases lining up with TRBD1. V lost 4 bases to trimming and J lost 0 bases; unmatched junction nucleotides: 7. The CDR3 is 15 residues long. Per the germline V gene, CDR1 is SGHRS and CDR2 is YFSETQ. Here the CDR3 reads CASSPGAGGSYEQYF. CDR3 sequence (DNA): TGCGCCAGCAGCCCCGGGGCAGGGGGCTCCTACGAGCAGTACTTC.

V gene TRBV19 combines with J gene TRBJ1-2, with 9 positions matching TRBD1. Looked up from germline, CDR1 is LNHDA and CDR2 is SQIVND (reference sequence). The ends lost 9 bases at V and 8 bases at J; junction bases unmatched: 16. This CDR3 is 15 amino acids long. CDR3 in DNA: TGTGCCAGCACCAACTCTATACAGGGGGCTGGCGGCTACACCTTC. This sequence encodes CASTNSIQGAGGYTF.

This clone is a singleton in its sample. J is TRBJ2-3 and V is TRBV21-1; TRBD1 was called by the table and not checked on the DNA. TRBV21-1 is classified as a pseudogene. CDR3 size: 12 residues. CDR3 in DNA: TGTGCCAGCAGAAGGGGATCAGATACGCAGTATTTT. It is translated as CASRRGSDTQYF.

The V call is TRBV6-4, the J call TRBJ2-1, with 14 bases lining up with TRBD2. Germline CDR1 MRHNA, CDR2 SNTAGT. CDR3 length equals 15 residues. Trimming took 2 bases from V and 12 from J; bases not matched to a gene: 6. For the CDR3, the DNA is TGTGCCAGCAGTGACCCTGGGACTAGCGGGGGAGTGCAGTTCTTC. This codes for CASSDPGTSGGVQFF.

This clone showed up just once. This chain joins TRBV19 and TRBJ1-5, with D perhaps TRBD1 (6 bases). The V gene's germline CDR1 is LNHDA and CDR2 SQIVND (reference sequence). The V gene lost 4 bases and the J gene lost 4 bases, with 17 bases spanning the gap. The CDR3 runs to 16 residues. The DNA for the CDR3 is TGTGCCAGTAGTACGGCTTTAGGACAGAAGAATCAGCCCCAGCATTTT. This sequence encodes CASSTALGQKNQPQHF.

CDR3 coding DNA: TGTGCCAGCAGCCTCGGGGGGCCACCTAGAAATGAGCAGTTCTTC. As protein: CASSLGGPPRNEQFF. V usage is TRBV7-9 and J usage is TRBJ2-1, with TRBD2 as a possible D gene (7 bases). The CDR3 is 15 amino acids. The V and J ends lost 5 bases and 7 bases respectively, with 18 bases between them. Germline lookup yields CDR1 SEHNR and CDR2 FQNEAQ (reference sequence). Looking up the rest from reference TRBV7-9 and TRBJ2-1 gives the full variable domain: DTGVSQNPRHKITKRGQNVTFRCDPISEHNRLYWYRQTLGQGPEFLTYFQNEAQLEKSRLLSDRFSAERPKGSFSTLEIQRTEQGDSAMYLCASSLGGPPRNEQFFGPGTRLTVL.

The chain has TRBV7-3 and TRBJ2-7, with a possible D match to TRBD2 (5 bases). Germline CDR1 is SGHTA and CDR2 is FQGTGA. The CDR3 sequence is 16 residues long. V was clipped by 4 bases and J by 1 base, with 17 bases between them. CDR3 amino acids: CASSSSPGGRSYEQYF. CDR3 bases: TGTGCCAGCAGCTCATCCCCCGGCGGGCGATCCTACGAGCAGTACTTC. Using reference TRBV7-3 and TRBJ2-7 for the parts outside the CDR3, the full variable domain is GAGVSQTPSNKVTEKGKYVELRCDPISGHTALYWYRQSLGQGPEFLIYFQGTGAADDSGLPNDRFFAVRPEGSVSTLKIQRTERGDSAVYLCASSSSPGGRSYEQYFGPGTRLTVT.

This clone was seen a few times. V gene TRBV6-6 combines with J gene TRBJ1-1; perhaps TRBD1 as D (5 bases). V was clipped by 3 bases and J by 2 bases, with 10 bases between them. CDR1 and CDR2 (germline): MNHNY, SVGAGI (reference sequence). The CDR3 sequence is 14 residues long. The DNA of the CDR3 is TGTGCCAGCAGTTATGTCGGGGGAAACACTGAAGCTTTCTTT. Encoded protein: CASSYVGGNTEAFF.

The chain is built from TRBV6-1 and TRBJ2-7; D unclear. V gave up 6 bases and J gave up 5 bases, with 8 bases separating them. The CDR3 runs 11 residues. Germline V lookup: CDR1 MNHNS, CDR2 SASEGT. The CDR3 loop is CASSDLDEQYF. The CDR3 DNA reads as TGTGCCAGCAGCGACTTGGACGAGCAGTACTTC.

This chain's CDR3 is CASSLGTGATEAFF. CDR3 DNA: TGTGCCAGCAGCTTAGGGACAGGGGCCACTGAAGCTTTCTTT. The chain couples TRBV11-2 to TRBJ1-1; 9 bases align to TRBD1. The CDR3 spans 14 residues. In germline, CDR1 is SGHAT, CDR2 FQNNGV. V dropped 1 base and J dropped 4; count of bases not matched to a gene: 1.

DNA for the CDR3: TGTGCCAGCAGCTTGGAGGTGGCGGGGAGAACCGGGGAGCTGTTTTTT. It translates to CASSLEVAGRTGELFF. The chain is built from TRBV7-6 and TRBJ2-2, with D possibly matching TRBD2 (6 bases). The germline V gene encodes CDR1 SGHVS and CDR2 FNYEAQ. V shed 3 bases and J shed 5 bases, with 16 bases lying between them. The CDR3 is 16 residues long.

The chain couples TRBV7-9 to TRBJ1-4; 8 bases match TRBD1. CDR1 is SEHNR, CDR2 FQNEAQ, per germline (reference sequence). The CDR3 has 14 residues. The V gene end was trimmed by 5 bases and the J gene end by 7 bases; junction bases not matched to a gene: 6. The CDR3 loop reads CASSRRTGSEKLFF. CDR3 DNA sequence: TGTGCCAGCAGCCGTCGGACAGGGAGTGAAAAACTGTTTTTT.

The rearrangement uses TRBV6-5 and TRBJ2-1; TRBD2 agrees at 8 bases. This CDR3 contains 14 residues. In germline, CDR1 is MNHEY, CDR2 SVGAGI. Unmatched junction bases numbered 8, after V lost 6 bases and J lost 7 bases. The CDR3 reads CASRLAGSTNEQFF. The CDR3, as DNA: TGTGCCAGCAGGTTAGCGGGGTCAACGAATGAGCAGTTCTTC.

The chain couples TRBV7-2 to TRBJ1-4, with 8 bases lining up with TRBD1. The CDR3 spans 15 residues. Germline V CDR1 and CDR2: SGHTA, FQGNSA. The V segment lost 3 bases and the J segment 5 bases; nucleotides outside the gene matches: 5. This CDR3 is CASSLRQGRNEKLFF. The CDR3 DNA reads TGTGCCAGCAGCTTGCGACAGGGGAGGAATGAAAAACTGTTTTTT.

This chain links TRBV6-1 with TRBJ2-1, with a weak D call TRBD1 (6 bases). The CDR3 runs to 11 residues. V was cut by 8 bases and J by 6 bases, with 8 bases left in between. Germline V CDR1 and CDR2: MNHNS, SASEGT. This chain's CDR3 is CASGQTNEQFF. CDR3 in DNA: TGTGCCAGCGGACAGACCAATGAGCAGTTCTTC.

The chain couples TRBV10-3 to TRBJ2-7; a weak D match, TRBD1 (6 bases). This CDR3 region has 16 residues. V dropped 3 bases and J dropped 0 bases, with 15 bases sitting between them. CDR1 and CDR2 (germline): ENHRY, SYGVKD. CDR3 sequence reads: CAISDFGQQSSYEQYF. DNA of the CDR3: TGTGCCATCAGTGACTTTGGACAGCAAAGCTCCTACGAGCAGTACTTC.

This clone has just a few counts. J is TRBJ1-1 and V is TRBV28; no firm D call. Looked up from germline, CDR1 is MDHEN and CDR2 is SYDVKM. V was trimmed by 2 bases and J by 7 bases, leaving 14 bases between them. This CDR3 has 14 amino acids. CDR3 loop: CASSLHGNSGEAFF. DNA for the CDR3: TGTGCCAGCAGTTTACATGGCAATAGCGGTGAAGCTTTCTTT.

This clone was observed a few times. This chain joins TRBV2 and TRBJ2-7; 9 bases line up with TRBD2. Germline V gene lookup returns CDR1 SNHLY and CDR2 FYNNEI. With V trimmed by 1 base and J by 8 bases, 3 bases remained unmatched. The CDR3 covers 13 residues. CDR3 in amino acids: CASSEGLAGKQYF. CDR3 nucleotide sequence: TGTGCCAGCAGTGAAGGGCTAGCGGGGAAGCAGTACTTC.

The V gene is TRBV19, the J gene TRBJ2-5; perhaps TRBD1 as D (6 bases). The CDR3 length is 14 residues. Germline V gives CDR1 LNHDA, CDR2 SQIVND (reference sequence). The V end was cut by 8 bases, the J end by 3 bases, with 16 bases between. The CDR3 sequence is CASAPGQQKETQYF. In nucleotides, the CDR3 is TGTGCCAGTGCTCCGGGACAACAAAAAGAGACCCAGTACTTC.

Regarding this clone: The DNA is left out, because the CDR3 cannot be placed on it with certainty; the CDR3 is given as TCRdb lists it. This chain joins TRBV9 and TRBJ1-2. Counting both end residues, the CDR3 totals 13 amino acids. CDR1 is SGDLS and CDR2 is YYNGEE in the germline V gene. CDR3 amino acids: CASSVGGGTGTYF.

This chain uses TRBV4-1 with TRBJ1-1; 10 bases align to TRBD1. Unmatched junction bases numbered 11, after V lost 3 bases and J lost 1 base. The CDR3 is 18 amino acids. Germline V gene lookup returns CDR1 MGHRA and CDR2 YSYEKL. CDR3 coding DNA: TGCGCCAGCAGCCACCCTAGGGACAGGGGAAGGGGGAACACTGAAGCTTTCTTT. Translating gives CASSHPRDRGRGNTEAFF.

This clone was seen a single time. J is TRBJ2-1 and V is TRBV2; 7 bases align to TRBD2. V lost 3 bases to trimming and J lost 5 bases; unmatched junction nucleotides: 7. The CDR3 spans 15 residues. CDR1 is SNHLY, CDR2 FYNNEI, per germline. The CDR3 DNA is TGTGCCAGCAGTGATCTTCTAGCGGCGAACAATGAGCAGTTCTTC. This encodes CASSDLLAANNEQFF.

The chain is built from TRBV14 and TRBJ1-4; 7 nucleotides line up with TRBD1. J gave up 6 bases and V 0 bases, and 4 bases lay outside the gene matches. This CDR3 has 15 amino acids. CDR1 and CDR2 (germline): SGHDN, FVKESK. CDR3 sequence reads: CASSQDPGQYEKLFF. The CDR3 bases are TGTGCCAGCAGCCAAGATCCGGGACAGTATGAAAAACTGTTTTTT.

This chain uses TRBV18 with TRBJ2-5; D perhaps matches TRBD2 (5 bases). Trimming shortened V by 2 bases and J by 5 bases, and 15 bases separated the two germline ends. The germline V gene encodes CDR1 KGHSH and CDR2 LQKENI. The CDR3 runs to 15 residues. The CDR3 sequence: CASSPTEGGGETQYF. CDR3 in DNA: TGTGCCAGCTCACCAACCGAGGGTGGAGGTGAGACCCAGTACTTC.

The chain joins TRBV7-6 to TRBJ2-7; D is perhaps TRBD2 (6 bases). CDR1 SGHVS and CDR2 FNYEAQ come from the germline V gene. Trimming left V 5 bases short and J 3 bases short, with 20 bases between. The CDR3 sequence is 16 residues long. The CDR3 protein is CASSPSQGLRNYEQYF. The CDR3, as DNA: TGTGCCAGCAGCCCCAGTCAGGGACTGAGGAACTACGAGCAGTACTTC.

The genes are TRBV6-6 and TRBJ1-5; the match to TRBD1 covers 8 bases. CDR3 size: 14 residues. V was clipped by 4 bases and J by 6 bases; unmatched bases: 5. Germline V gene data show CDR1 as MNHNY and CDR2 as SVGAGI (reference sequence). CDR3 in DNA: TGTGCCAGCAGTTTCCAGGGGGCAGGTCAGCCCCAGCATTTT. Protein: CASSFQGAGQPQHF.

The chain carries TRBV11-2 and TRBJ2-1; 9 nucleotides line up with TRBD1. The trim removed 6 bases at V and 0 bases at J, leaving 12 bases unmatched. The CDR3 consists of 18 residues. Germline CDR1 and CDR2: SGHAT and FQNNGV. CDR3 DNA sequence: TGTGCCAGCAGAGCCGGGACAGGGATTCCTAGCTCCTACAATGAGCAGTTCTTC. Encoded protein: CASRAGTGIPSSYNEQFF.

The chain is built from TRBV4-2 and TRBJ2-7; a possible D gene is TRBD2 (6 bases). V lost 0 bases, J lost 4 bases, and 13 bases lay in between. CDR1 is LGHNA, CDR2 YNFKEQ, per germline. This CDR3 is 15 amino acids long. CDR3 protein: CASSQDWEAGYEQYF. CDR3 nucleotides: TGTGCCAGCAGCCAAGATTGGGAAGCGGGTTACGAGCAGTACTTC.

The chain uses TRBV9 and TRBJ2-3, with 10 positions matching TRBD2. This CDR3 is built from 16 residues. V shed 3 bases and J 3 bases; nucleotides not matched to a gene: 7. Germline loops: CDR1 SGDLS, CDR2 YYNGEE. CDR3 coding DNA: TGTGCCAGCAGCGGTTCAGCGGGGGGGCCTACAGATACGCAGTATTTT. Protein: CASSGSAGGPTDTQYF.

The V call is TRBV5-1, the J call TRBJ2-7; TRBD1 matches at 7 bases. The CDR3 runs 17 residues. Unmatched junction bases numbered 18, after V lost 7 bases and J lost 2 bases. Per germline, CDR1 SGHRS and CDR2 YFSETQ. DNA of the CDR3: TGCGCCAGCTCGGGGTATATGGGACAGAATCGAACCTACGAGCAGTACTTC. Its translation is CASSGYMGQNRTYEQYF.